The 24 T cell receptor beta chains below all came from one sample that was sequenced in a study of blood T cell repertoires in COVID-19. This table comes from immunoSEQ multiplex PCR, and its TCRdb copy is limited to in-frame clones, with some not included. The sample carries over 350,000 clones, roughly 89% recorded once. Sequencing was carried out using PBMCs or T cells enriched from blood (not recorded which). These TCRs come from a woman aged 45-65 years who had recovered from COVID-19.

This chain joins TRBV5-1 and TRBJ2-5; 16 bases match TRBD2. V gave up 6 bases and J gave up 4 bases; unmatched junction bases: 6. Germline-derived CDR1 and CDR2 are SGHRS and YFSETQ. The CDR3 contains 16 residues. As DNA, the CDR3 is TGCGCCAGCACGGGACTAGCGGGGGGGCCGGGAGAGACCCAGTACTTC. The encoded protein is CASTGLAGGPGETQYF. The full variable domain, in which reference TRBV5-1 and TRBJ2-5 provide the parts outside the CDR3, is KAGVTQTPRYLIKTRGQQVTLSCSPISGHRSVSWYQQTPGQGLQFLFEYFSETQRNKGNFPGRFSGRQFSNSRSEMNVSTLELGDSALYLCASTGLAGGPGETQYFGPGTRLLVL.

The rearrangement links TRBV5-6 to TRBJ2-7; D call uncertain. This CDR3 spans 13 amino acids. V was trimmed by 2 bases and J by 2 bases, leaving 8 bases between them. Germline V gives CDR1 SGHDT, CDR2 YYEEEE. The CDR3 DNA is TGTGCCAGCAGCTTAGGCAGGCCCTACGAGCAGTACTTC. Protein: CASSLGRPYEQYF.

This sequence joins TRBV6-5 and TRBJ1-2; D unclear. The CDR3 has 11 residues. Trimming left V 7 bases short and J 3 bases short, with 6 bases between. Germline V gene data show CDR1 as MNHEY and CDR2 as SVGAGI. The CDR3 protein is CASTEYYGYTF. CDR3 DNA: TGTGCCAGCACAGAATACTATGGCTACACCTTC.

The chain uses TRBV27 and TRBJ2-7, with 7 positions matching TRBD2. This CDR3 has 16 amino acids. The germline V gene has CDR1 MNHEY and CDR2 SMNVEV (reference sequence). Unmatched junction bases numbered 8, after V lost 1 base and J lost 2 bases. CDR3 sequence reads: CASSLWRGLTPYEQYF. The CDR3 nucleotides read TGTGCCAGCAGTTTATGGAGGGGACTAACCCCCTACGAGCAGTACTTC.

The chain recombines TRBV28 with TRBJ1-2; the match to TRBD1 covers 10 bases. This CDR3 comprises 12 residues. Germline CDR1 MDHEN, CDR2 SYDVKM. Trimming cost V 6 bases and J 12 bases; bases outside gene matches: 7. CDR3 nucleotide sequence: TGTGCCAGCAGGTCCCGGACAGGGGGAAACACCTTC. It is translated as CASRSRTGGNTF.

The rearrangement joins TRBV28 to TRBJ1-3; the D is unclear. The CDR3 runs to 13 residues. Looked up from germline, CDR1 is MDHEN and CDR2 is SYDVKM. With 7 bases removed from V and 0 bases from J, the gap between germline ends came to 7 bases. The DNA for the CDR3 is TGTGCCAGCACACAGAGCTCTGGAAACACCATATATTTT. This translates into CASTQSSGNTIYF. The variable domain in full, with the rest retrieved from reference TRBV28 and TRBJ1-3, is DVKVTQSSRYLVKRTGEKVFLECVQDMDHENMFWYRQDPGLGLRLIYFSYDVKMKEKGDIPEGYSVSREKKERFSLILESASTNQTSMYLCASTQSSGNTIYFGEGSWLTVV.

This chain links TRBV7-2 with TRBJ2-1; 8 nucleotides align to TRBD1. Germline CDR1 is SGHTA and CDR2 is FQGNSA. CDR3 size: 15 residues. V was clipped by 1 base and J by 4 bases; unmatched bases: 3. This chain's CDR3 is CASSLGQGNYNEQFF. The CDR3 nucleotides are TGTGCCAGCAGCTTAGGACAGGGGAATTACAATGAGCAGTTCTTC. The full variable domain, completed using reference TRBV7-2 and TRBJ2-1, is GAGVSQSPSNKVTEKGKDVELRCDPISGHTALYWYRQSLGQGLEFLIYFQGNSAPDKSGLPSDRFSAERTGGSVSTLTIQRTQQEDSAVYLCASSLGQGNYNEQFFGPGTRLTVL.

The V and J genes are TRBV2 and TRBJ2-3; 10 nucleotides align to TRBD2. The CDR3 length is 15 residues. Germline-derived CDR1 and CDR2 are SNHLY and FYNNEI. The J segment lost 7 bases and the V segment lost 5 bases, leaving 9 bases of the junction unmatched. CDR3 amino acids: CASSPGVAGGNTQYF. The CDR3 DNA reads as TGTGCCAGCAGTCCCGGGGTAGCGGGGGGAAATACGCAGTATTTT.

There are a few counts of this clone. This sequence joins TRBV19 and TRBJ2-5, with 9 bases matching TRBD1. V gave up 4 bases and J gave up 5 bases; unmatched junction bases: 8. Germline loops: CDR1 LNHDA, CDR2 SQIVND (reference sequence). The CDR3 has 15 amino acids. This CDR3 reads CASSTTGGRGETQYF. The CDR3 DNA follows: TGTGCCAGTAGTACAACAGGGGGCCGTGGGGAGACCCAGTACTTC.

The rearrangement uses TRBV5-5 and TRBJ1-5; TRBD1 might be the D (5 bases). Deletions cut 0 bases from V and 5 bases from J, with 6 bases between. The CDR3 spans 13 residues. Per germline, CDR1 SGHKS and CDR2 YYEKEE (reference sequence). The CDR3 nucleotides are TGTGCCAGCAGCTTGGCCAGGGATCAGCCCCAGCATTTT. Protein product: CASSLARDQPQHF.

The chain recombines TRBV7-2 with TRBJ1-6; the D gene is possibly TRBD1 (6 bases). The CDR3 sequence is 14 residues long. Trimming removed 5 bases at V and 7 bases at J, with 12 bases between. In germline, CDR1 is SGHTA, CDR2 FQGNSA. CDR3 nucleotide sequence: TGTGCCAGCAGCCCGGACAGCAAGAATTCACCCCTCCACTTT. Protein sequence: CASSPDSKNSPLHF.

V usage is TRBV2 and J usage is TRBJ2-7, with TRBD1 as a possible D gene (5 bases). Trimming removed 5 bases at V and 3 bases at J, with 14 bases between. The germline V gene has CDR1 SNHLY and CDR2 FYNNEI. This CDR3 has 14 amino acids. CDR3 DNA sequence: TGTGCCAGCAGTCGGGCAGGGCGAAACTACGAGCAGTACTTC. This sequence encodes CASSRAGRNYEQYF. Full variable domain (rest looked up from reference TRBV2 and TRBJ2-7): EPEVTQTPSHQVTQMGQEVILRCVPISNHLYFYWYRQILGQKVEFLVSFYNNEISEKSEIFDDQFSVERPDGSNFTLKIRSTKLEDSAMYFCASSRAGRNYEQYFGPGTRLTVT.

The chain couples TRBV7-9 to TRBJ1-2, with 9 bases identical to TRBD1. Per germline, CDR1 SEHNR and CDR2 FQNEAQ (reference sequence). The ends lost 0 bases at V and 6 bases at J; junction bases unmatched: 8. There are 16 residues in the CDR3. CDR3 DNA sequence: TGTGCCAGCAGCTTAGCATACGGGACAGGGAAAAATGGCTACACCTTC. This sequence encodes CASSLAYGTGKNGYTF.

The rearrangement joins TRBV5-1 to TRBJ2-2; 7 bases fit TRBD1. Germline trimming cut 4 bases from V and 1 base from J; bases unmatched to any gene: 4. The CDR3 has 15 amino acids. CDR1 is SGHRS, CDR2 YFSETQ, per germline. Here the CDR3 reads CASSHGQENTGELFF. CDR3 nucleotides: TGCGCCAGCAGCCACGGACAGGAGAACACCGGGGAGCTGTTTTTT.

V gene TRBV4-1 combines with J gene TRBJ1-6; 9 nucleotides agree with TRBD1. CDR1 and CDR2 from the germline V gene are MGHRA and YSYEKL. Trimming cost V 4 bases and J 6 bases; bases outside gene matches: 1. This CDR3 comprises 14 residues. CDR3 in amino acids: CASSPTGGNSPLHF. As DNA, the CDR3 is TGCGCCAGCAGCCCGACAGGGGGTAATTCACCCCTCCACTTT.

This clone has a single count. The chain combines TRBV29-1 with TRBJ2-7; TRBD1 matches at 7 bases. The CDR3 contains 12 residues. Germline assignment: CDR1 SQVTM and CDR2 ANQGSEA. V shed 7 bases and J 6 bases; nucleotides not matched to a gene: 9. CDR3 nucleotides: TGCAGCGCACGGGACAGCGTCGGCGAGCAGTACTTC. Its protein is CSARDSVGEQYF.

The chain combines TRBV6-1 with TRBJ1-5; D ambiguous. CDR1 is MNHNS and CDR2 is SASEGT in the germline V gene. The V end lost 3 bases, the J end lost 5 bases, and 14 bases lay between the germline ends. The CDR3 loop spans 15 amino acids. CDR3: CASSDGYESDQPQHF. CDR3 in DNA: TGTGCCAGCAGTGATGGATACGAAAGCGATCAGCCCCAGCATTTT.

This clone has only one observation. The rearrangement uses TRBV7-9 and TRBJ2-1, with 9 nucleotides matching TRBD1. V was pared by 4 bases and J by 10 bases, with 8 bases of the junction left unmatched. The germline V gene has CDR1 SEHNR and CDR2 FQNEAQ (reference sequence). The CDR3 contains 14 residues. CDR3 sequence reads: CASSWGDRENEQFF. CDR3 sequence (DNA): TGTGCCAGCAGCTGGGGGGACAGGGAGAACGAGCAGTTCTTC. The full variable domain, in which reference TRBV7-9 and TRBJ2-1 provide the parts outside the CDR3, is DTGVSQNPRHKITKRGQNVTFRCDPISEHNRLYWYRQTLGQGPEFLTYFQNEAQLEKSRLLSDRFSAERPKGSFSTLEIQRTEQGDSAMYLCASSWGDRENEQFFGPGTRLTVL.

This chain links TRBV3-1 (or the pseudogene TRBV3-2) with TRBJ2-2; unclear D gene. Germline V CDR1 and CDR2: LGHDT, YNNKEL (reference sequence). The V end was cut by 0 bases, the J end by 3 bases, with 14 bases between. This CDR3 has 17 residues. CDR3 DNA: TGTGCCAGCAGCCAAGAGATGGCCACCCAACACACCGGGGAGCTGTTTTTT. It specifies CASSQEMATQHTGELFF.

This chain connects TRBV5-1 to TRBJ2-7; D is ambiguous. This CDR3 is built from 13 residues. V was cut by 4 bases and J by 4 bases, with 12 bases left in between. The V gene's germline CDR1 is SGHRS and CDR2 YFSETQ. CDR3 loop: CASSPETRYEQYF. As DNA, the CDR3 is TGCGCCAGCAGCCCAGAGACACGGTACGAGCAGTACTTC.

This clone was detected once. This rearrangement joins TRBV5-4 to TRBJ2-5; TRBD2 matches at 7 bases. The CDR3 contains 12 residues. In germline, CDR1 is SGHNT, CDR2 YYREEE (reference sequence). J was trimmed by 5 bases and V by 4 bases; bases with no gene match: 2. Here the CDR3 DNA reads TGTGCCAGCAGCGGTAGCGGGGAGACCCAGTACTTC. This gives the protein CASSGSGETQYF. Drawing the rest from reference TRBV5-4 and TRBJ2-5, the complete variable domain is ETGVTQSPTHLIKTRGQQVTLRCSSQSGHNTVSWYQQALGQGPQFIFQYYREEENGRGNFPPRFSGLQFPNYSSELNVNALELDDSALYLCASSGSGETQYFGPGTRLLVL.

The chain employs TRBV6-5 and TRBJ1-4; 9 nucleotides line up with TRBD1. With V trimmed by 8 bases and J by 7 bases, 11 bases remained unmatched. The CDR3 is 15 residues long. CDR1 is MNHEY, CDR2 SVGAGI, per germline. Here the CDR3 DNA reads TGTGCCAGCTGCCCAATACAGGGGGCAGGTGAAAAACTGTTTTTT. Amino acids: CASCPIQGAGEKLFF.

This clone was seen a few times. This sample includes further DNA sequences coding for the same CDR3. V and J are TRBV3-1 (or the pseudogene TRBV3-2) and TRBJ1-5; D remains ambiguous. The CDR3 totals 12 residues. The V gene's germline CDR1 is LGHDT and CDR2 YNNKEL (reference sequence). Trimming removed 1 base at V and 5 bases at J, with 3 bases between. The CDR3 loop is CASSQGHQPQHF. The CDR3 nucleotides read TGTGCCAGCAGCCAAGGGCATCAGCCCCAGCATTTT.

The chain employs TRBV9 and TRBJ2-1; 8 bases align to TRBD2. This CDR3 has 14 amino acids. Germline trimming cut 0 bases from V and 11 bases from J; bases unmatched to any gene: 7. Germline V gives CDR1 SGDLS, CDR2 YYNGEE. The CDR3 is CASSVGGGTIKQFF. For the CDR3, the DNA is TGTGCCAGCAGCGTAGGCGGGGGGACAATAAAGCAGTTCTTC.